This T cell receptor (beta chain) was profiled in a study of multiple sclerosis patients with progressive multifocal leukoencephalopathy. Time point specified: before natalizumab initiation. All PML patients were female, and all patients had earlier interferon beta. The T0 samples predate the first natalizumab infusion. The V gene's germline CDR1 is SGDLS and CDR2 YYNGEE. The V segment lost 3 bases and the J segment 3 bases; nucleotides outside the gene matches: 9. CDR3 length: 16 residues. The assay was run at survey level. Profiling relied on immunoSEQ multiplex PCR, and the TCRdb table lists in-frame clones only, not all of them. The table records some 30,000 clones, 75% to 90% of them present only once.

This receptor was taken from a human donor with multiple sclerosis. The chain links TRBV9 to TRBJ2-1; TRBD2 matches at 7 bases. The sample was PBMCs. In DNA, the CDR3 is TGTGCCAGCAGCGAAGAGGGTAGCGGGTTCTACAATGAGCAGTTCTTC. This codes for CASSEEGSGFYNEQFF.